This T cell receptor (beta chain) was profiled in a study of T cells in Graves' hyperthyroidism and ophthalmopathy. Patients aged 18 to 65 had newly diagnosed hyperthyroidism of under 2 months' duration. RNA transcripts provided the source from which TCR beta CDR3 regions were amplified. During a first-round RT-PCR of the TCR CDR3, the HTBI primer set was used. MiXCR, applied by TCRdb to the multiplex PCR reads, yields one record per CDR3 protein. The top ten clones hold around 17% of a sample with about 480,000 distinct CDR3 sequences, 13% to 15% of them seen once. Regarding the study as a whole: Among clonotypes expanded in thyroid above 0.001, most were also found in blood.

A remark on this clonotype: Its target is unknown.

V lost 1 base to trimming and J lost 3 bases; unmatched junction nucleotides: 5. Germline CDR1 and CDR2: SQVTM and ANQGSEA. This CDR3 region has 15 residues. The rearrangement uses TRBV29-1 and TRBJ2-3, with 9 bases identical to TRBD2. The receptor comes from a woman under 30 with Graves' hyperthyroidism. The specimen sequenced was blood. In DNA, the CDR3 is TGCAGCGTTGAAGCTAGCGGGATAGTGACAGATACGCAGTATTTT. It specifies CSVEASGIVTDTQYF.